This TCR beta chain was sequenced in a study of blood T cell repertoires in COVID-19. Germline V lookup: CDR1 SEHNR, CDR2 FQNEAQ (reference sequence). Trimming took 5 bases from V and 5 from J; bases not matched to a gene: 7. The CDR3 spans 14 residues. TCRdb keeps only in-frame clones here, not all; method: immunoSEQ multiplex PCR. This table holds under 450,000 clones, roughly 84% found once. This study enrolled people aged about 18 to 95 from approximately 25 US geographic areas. This clone was seen a single time. Sample: PBMCs or T cells enriched from blood (not recorded which). This sequence was found in a woman younger than 45 who had recovered from COVID-19. The chain is built from TRBV7-9 and TRBJ2-5, with 8 positions matching TRBD1. CDR3 bases: TGTGCCAGCAGCACACGACAGGGGACGGAGACCCAGTACTTC. This gives the protein CASSTRQGTETQYF.